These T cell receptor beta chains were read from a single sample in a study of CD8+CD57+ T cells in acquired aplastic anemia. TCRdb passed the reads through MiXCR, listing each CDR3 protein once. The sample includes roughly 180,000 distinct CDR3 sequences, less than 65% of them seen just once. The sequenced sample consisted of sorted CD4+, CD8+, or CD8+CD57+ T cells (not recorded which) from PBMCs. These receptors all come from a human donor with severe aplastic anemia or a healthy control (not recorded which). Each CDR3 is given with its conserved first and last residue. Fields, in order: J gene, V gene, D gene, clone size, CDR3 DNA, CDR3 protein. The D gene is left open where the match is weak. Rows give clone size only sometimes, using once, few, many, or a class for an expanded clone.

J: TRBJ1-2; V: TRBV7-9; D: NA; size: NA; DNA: TGTGCCAGCAGCCAAAACACAGACTATGGCTACACCTTC; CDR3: CASSQNTDYGYTF
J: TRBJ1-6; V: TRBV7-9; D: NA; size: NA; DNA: TGTGCCAGCAGCCTCACGGGCCTCTATAATTCACCCCTCCACTTT; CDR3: CASSLTGLYNSPLHF
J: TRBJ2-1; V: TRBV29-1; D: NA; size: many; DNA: TGCAGCGTTGTGCCCAGCTCCTACAATGAGCAGTTCTTC; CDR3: CSVVPSSYNEQFF
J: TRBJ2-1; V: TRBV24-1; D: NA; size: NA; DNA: TGTGCCACCAGCTCTGACAGCAGCTCCTACAATGAGCAGTTCTTC; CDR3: CATSSDSSSYNEQFF
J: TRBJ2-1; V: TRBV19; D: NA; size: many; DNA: TGTGCCAGTACCGGGGACTTATACAATGAGCAGTTCTTC; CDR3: CASTGDLYNEQFF
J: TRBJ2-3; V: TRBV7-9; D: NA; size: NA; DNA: TGTGCCAGCAGCCGAGGGGCGTGGGGACACACAGATACGCAGTATTTT; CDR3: CASSRGAWGHTDTQYF
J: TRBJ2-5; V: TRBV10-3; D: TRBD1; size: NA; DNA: TGTGCCATCAGTTCACAGGGGGCGCTTGAGACCCAGTACTTC; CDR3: CAISSQGALETQYF
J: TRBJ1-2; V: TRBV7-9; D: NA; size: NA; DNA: TGTGCCAGCAGCGGGGGGGACATTGGAAGCTATGGCTACACCTTC; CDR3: CASSGGDIGSYGYTF
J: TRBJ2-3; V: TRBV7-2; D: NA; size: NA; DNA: TGTGCCAGCAGCCCCCTAAGGGAACGATCCACAGATACGCAGTATTTT; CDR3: CASSPLRERSTDTQYF
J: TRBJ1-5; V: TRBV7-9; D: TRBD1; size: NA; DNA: TGTGCCAGCAGCGAGGCAGGGGGCAGCACAGATACGCAGCATTTT; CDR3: CASSEAGGSTDTQHF
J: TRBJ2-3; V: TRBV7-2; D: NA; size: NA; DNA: TGTGCCAGCAGCTTACATACGGGAAAGACAGATACGCAGTATTTT; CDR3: CASSLHTGKTDTQYF
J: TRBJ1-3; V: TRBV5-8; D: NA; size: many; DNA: TGTGCCAGCAGCTCCCGGGAGTTCTCGGTTGGAAACACCATATATTTT; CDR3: CASSSREFSVGNTIYF
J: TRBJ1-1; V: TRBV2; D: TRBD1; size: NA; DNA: TGTGCCAGCAGTGGCACTTCGGGACAGGGGGCCTTAGGAGCTCTGAACACTGAAGCTTTCTTT; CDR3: CASSGTSGQGALGALNTEAFF
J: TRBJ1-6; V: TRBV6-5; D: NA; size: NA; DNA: TGTGCCAGCAGTTACCGGGACAATGTGAATTCACCCCTCCACTTT; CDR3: CASSYRDNVNSPLHF
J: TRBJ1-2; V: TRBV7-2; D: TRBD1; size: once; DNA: TGTGCCAGCAGCTTAGACGTGGGACAGGGTTACGGCTACACCTTC; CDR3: CASSLDVGQGYGYTF
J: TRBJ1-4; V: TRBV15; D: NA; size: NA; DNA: TGTGCCACCAGCGGCGACAGCATCCTTAATGAAAAACTGTTTTTT; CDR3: CATSGDSILNEKLFF
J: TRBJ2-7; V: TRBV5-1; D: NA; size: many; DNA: TGCGCCAGCAGCTTGGGTCTCGCCCACGAGCAGTACTTC; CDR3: CASSLGLAHEQYF
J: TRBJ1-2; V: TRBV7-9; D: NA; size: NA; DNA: TGTGCCAGCAGCTTAGATTCTGGGGTGGAAGCTAACTATGGCTACACCTTC; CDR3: CASSLDSGVEANYGYTF
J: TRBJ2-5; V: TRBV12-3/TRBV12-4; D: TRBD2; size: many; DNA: TGTGCCAGCAGCATTACTCTAGCGGGGGGAACGGGAGAGACCCAGTACTTC; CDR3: CASSITLAGGTGETQYF
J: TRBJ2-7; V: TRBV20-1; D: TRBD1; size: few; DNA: TGCAGTGCTAGAGCACGGGACAGCTACGAGCAGTACTTC; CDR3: CSARARDSYEQYF
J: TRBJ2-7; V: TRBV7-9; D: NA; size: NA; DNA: TGCGCCAGCAGCCACGGGGCGCCCTACGAGCAGTACTTC; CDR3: CASSHGAPYEQYF
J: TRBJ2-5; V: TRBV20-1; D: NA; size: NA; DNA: TGCAGTGCTAAAGGGCAGGGTGAGCGAGAGACCCAGTACTTC; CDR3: CSAKGQGERETQYF